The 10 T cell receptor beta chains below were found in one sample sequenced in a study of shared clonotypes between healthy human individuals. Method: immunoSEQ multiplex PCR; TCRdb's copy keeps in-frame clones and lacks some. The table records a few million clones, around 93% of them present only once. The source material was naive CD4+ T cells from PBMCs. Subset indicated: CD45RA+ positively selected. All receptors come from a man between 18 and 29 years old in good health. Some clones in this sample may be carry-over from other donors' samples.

Here the CDR3 DNA reads TGTGCCACCAGCAAGATAGGGTTGGAGGAGCTGTTTTTT. Translation: CATSKIGLEELFF. The chain links TRBV15 to TRBJ2-2, with D uncertain. Germline assignment: CDR1 LNHNV and CDR2 YYDKDF (reference sequence). The CDR3 has 13 amino acids. The V and J ends lost 4 bases and 10 bases respectively, with 13 bases between them.

CDR3 sequence: CATSMGHHQNTGELFF. The CDR3 nucleotides are TGTGCCACCAGCATGGGACACCACCAGAACACCGGGGAGCTGTTTTTT. The chain joins TRBV15 to TRBJ2-2; perhaps TRBD1 as D (6 bases). The CDR3 length is 16 residues. V lost 4 bases to trimming and J lost 1 base, with 13 bases between them. CDR1 is LNHNV and CDR2 is YYDKDF in the germline V gene (reference sequence). Complete variable domain (other parts from reference TRBV15 and TRBJ2-2): DAMVIQNPRYQVTQFGKPVTLSCSQTLNHNVMYWYQQKSSQAPKLLFHYYDKDFNNEADTPDNFQSRRPNTSFCFLDIRSPGLGDTAMYLCATSMGHHQNTGELFFGEGSRLTVL.

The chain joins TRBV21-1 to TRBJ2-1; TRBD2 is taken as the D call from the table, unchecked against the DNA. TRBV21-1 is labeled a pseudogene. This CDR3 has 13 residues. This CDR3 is CASSNSGVDEQFF. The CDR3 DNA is TGTGCCAGCAGCAACTCGGGGGTCGATGAGCAGTTCTTC.

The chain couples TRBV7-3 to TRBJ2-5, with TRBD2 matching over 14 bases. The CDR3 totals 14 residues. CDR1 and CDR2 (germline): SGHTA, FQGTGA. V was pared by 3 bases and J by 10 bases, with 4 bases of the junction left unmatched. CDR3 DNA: TGTGCCAGCAGCTTGGGGACTAGCGGGAGCAGCCAGTACTTC. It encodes CASSLGTSGSSQYF. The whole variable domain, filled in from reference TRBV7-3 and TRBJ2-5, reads GAGVSQTPSNKVTEKGKYVELRCDPISGHTALYWYRQSLGQGPEFLIYFQGTGAADDSGLPNDRFFAVRPEGSVSTLKIQRTERGDSAVYLCASSLGTSGSSQYFGPGTRLLVL.

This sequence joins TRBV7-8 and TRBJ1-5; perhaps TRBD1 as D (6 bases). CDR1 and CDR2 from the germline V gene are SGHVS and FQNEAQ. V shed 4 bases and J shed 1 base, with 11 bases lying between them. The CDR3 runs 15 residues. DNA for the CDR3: TGTGCCAGCAGCTCAGCGGACAGAAGCAATCAGCCCCAGCATTTT. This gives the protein CASSSADRSNQPQHF.

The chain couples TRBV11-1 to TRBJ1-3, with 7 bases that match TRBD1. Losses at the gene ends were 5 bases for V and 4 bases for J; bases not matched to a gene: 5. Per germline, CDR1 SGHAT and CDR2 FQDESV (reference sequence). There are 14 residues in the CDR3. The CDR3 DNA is TGTGCCAGCAGCGCTGGGACAGCCGGAAACACCATATATTTT. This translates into CASSAGTAGNTIYF.

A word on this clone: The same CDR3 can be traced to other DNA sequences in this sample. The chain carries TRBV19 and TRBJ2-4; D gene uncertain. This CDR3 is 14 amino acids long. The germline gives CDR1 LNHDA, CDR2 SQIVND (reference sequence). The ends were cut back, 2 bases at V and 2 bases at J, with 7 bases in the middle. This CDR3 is CASSITGSKNIQYF. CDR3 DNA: TGTGCCAGTAGTATAACGGGTTCCAAAAACATTCAGTACTTC. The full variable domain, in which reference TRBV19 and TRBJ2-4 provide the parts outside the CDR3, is DGGITQSPKYLFRKEGQNVTLSCEQNLNHDAMYWYRQDPGQGLRLIYYSQIVNDFQKGDIAEGYSVSREKKESFPLTVTSAQKNPTAFYLCASSITGSKNIQYFGAGTRLSVL.

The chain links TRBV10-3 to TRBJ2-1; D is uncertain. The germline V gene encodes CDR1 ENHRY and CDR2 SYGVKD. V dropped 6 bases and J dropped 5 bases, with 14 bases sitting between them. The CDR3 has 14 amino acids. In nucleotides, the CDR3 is TGTGCCATCAGGGACCTAAATACCGACAATGAGCAGTTCTTC. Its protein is CAIRDLNTDNEQFF.

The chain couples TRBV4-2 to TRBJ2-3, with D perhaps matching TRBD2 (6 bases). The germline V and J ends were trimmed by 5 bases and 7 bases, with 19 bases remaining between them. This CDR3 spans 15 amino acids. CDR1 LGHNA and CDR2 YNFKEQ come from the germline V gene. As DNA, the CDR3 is TGTGCCAGCAGCTACCGACTAGGGCCAGTTTATACGCAGTATTTT. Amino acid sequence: CASSYRLGPVYTQYF.

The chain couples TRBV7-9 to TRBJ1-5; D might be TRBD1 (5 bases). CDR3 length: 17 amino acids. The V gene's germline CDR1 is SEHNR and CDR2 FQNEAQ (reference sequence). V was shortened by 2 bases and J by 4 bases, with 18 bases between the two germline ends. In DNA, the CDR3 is TGTGCCAGCAGCTTACATCACGCAGGGAAGCCTAATCAGCCCCAGCATTTT. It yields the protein CASSLHHAGKPNQPQHF.